These 18 T cell receptor beta chains were all obtained from the same sample, sequenced in a study of blood T cell repertoires in COVID-19. Profiling relied on immunoSEQ multiplex PCR, and the TCRdb table lists in-frame clones only, not all of them. The sample yields about 76,000 clones, 80% to 85% seen once. The sample comprised peripheral blood. The receptors were sampled from a human donor in a cohort sampled during active COVID-19.

V and J are TRBV13 and TRBJ1-2, with D possibly TRBD1 on 5 matching bases. This CDR3 has 15 amino acids. V was shortened by 5 bases and J by 4 bases, with 17 bases between the two germline ends. Germline V lookup: CDR1 PRHDT, CDR2 FYEKMQ (reference sequence). The CDR3 DNA follows: TGTGCCAGCAGCCGCGGGGGGGGAGTAGGCTATGGCTACACCTTC. Amino acid sequence: CASSRGGGVGYGYTF. The entire variable domain, with the rest obtained from reference TRBV13 and TRBJ1-2, is as follows: AAGVIQSPRHLIKEKRETATLKCYPIPRHDTVYWYQQGPGQDPQFLISFYEKMQSDKGSIPDRFSAQQFSDYHSELNMSSLELGDSALYFCASSRGGGVGYGYTFGSGTRLTVV.

The chain links TRBV3-1 (or the pseudogene TRBV3-2) to TRBJ2-1; 10 bases line up with TRBD2. CDR1 and CDR2 (germline): LGHDT, YNNKEL (reference sequence). CDR3 size: 14 residues. The junction had 3 bases not matched to a gene; V was cut back by 1 base and J by 9 bases. Here the CDR3 DNA reads TGTGCCAGCAGCCAAGGGCTAGCGGGGGTTGAGCAGTTCTTC. Encoded protein: CASSQGLAGVEQFF.

The chain has TRBV12-3 or TRBV12-4 and TRBJ1-6, with unresolved D. This CDR3 contains 12 residues. Trimming stripped 7 bases from V and 9 bases from J, with 10 bases between. CDR3 nucleotides: TGTGCCAGCACCCTGGGGAGTTCACCCCTCCACTTT. Its translation: CASTLGSSPLHF.

The rearrangement joins TRBV10-1 to TRBJ2-2, with D possibly TRBD2 on 6 matching bases. The length of the CDR3 is 13 residues. Germline CDR1 is WNHNN and CDR2 is SYGVQD (reference sequence). Trimming shortened V by 2 bases and J by 5 bases, and 6 bases separated the two germline ends. The CDR3: CASSERGTGELFF. The CDR3 coding sequence is TGCGCCAGCAGTGAGCGGGGGACCGGGGAGCTGTTTTTT.

This rearrangement joins TRBV9 to TRBJ2-3, with a tentative D call TRBD2 (5 bases). The CDR3 extends over 15 amino acids. Trimming pared 5 bases from V and 0 bases from J, leaving 13 bases between. Germline V CDR1 and CDR2: SGDLS, YYNGEE. CDR3: CASSYSGASTDTQYF. The CDR3, as DNA: TGTGCCAGCAGTTACAGCGGAGCTAGCACAGATACGCAGTATTTT. Variable domain in full (rest from reference TRBV9 and TRBJ2-3): DSGVTQTPKHLITATGQRVTLRCSPRSGDLSVYWYQQSLDQGLQFLIQYYNGEERAKGNILERFSAQQFPDLHSELNLSSLELGDSALYFCASSYSGASTDTQYFGPGTRLTVL.

The chain recombines TRBV6-5 with TRBJ1-2, with 7 positions matching TRBD1. The germline V gene encodes CDR1 MNHEY and CDR2 SVGAGI. J gave up 4 bases and V 6 bases, and 8 bases lay outside the gene matches. This CDR3 comprises 14 residues. The CDR3 here is CASSPGQRGYGYTF. CDR3 nucleotide sequence: TGTGCCAGCAGCCCGGGACAGAGGGGCTATGGCTACACCTTC.

The chain employs TRBV4-1 and TRBJ2-7; D is undetermined. The V end lost 4 bases, the J end lost 0 bases, and 10 bases lay between the germline ends. The V gene's germline CDR1 is MGHRA and CDR2 YSYEKL. The CDR3 length is 14 residues. The chain's CDR3 is CASSPHGSSYEQYF. The CDR3 nucleotides are TGCGCCAGCAGCCCCCATGGCAGCTCCTACGAGCAGTACTTC.

The chain employs TRBV19 and TRBJ2-1, with 8 bases lining up with TRBD2. The CDR3 contains 13 residues. The J segment lost 6 bases and the V segment lost 5 bases, leaving 3 bases of the junction unmatched. From germline, CDR1 is LNHDA and CDR2 SQIVND (reference sequence). CDR3 amino acids: CASSYAGGNEQFF. In DNA, the CDR3 is TGTGCCAGTAGTTATGCGGGGGGCAATGAGCAGTTCTTC.

The chain recombines TRBV7-3 with TRBJ2-3, with D possibly matching TRBD1 (6 bases). The CDR3 is 15 amino acids. Trimming stripped 1 base from V and 1 base from J, with 9 bases between. Germline V gene lookup returns CDR1 SGHTA and CDR2 FQGTGA. As DNA, the CDR3 is TGTGCCAGCAGCTTAAACGCAGGGGGCACAGATACGCAGTATTTT. This encodes CASSLNAGGTDTQYF.

The chain has TRBV5-6 and TRBJ1-3, with 7 bases matching TRBD1. Germline assignment: CDR1 SGHDT and CDR2 YYEEEE. The CDR3 totals 15 residues. Trimming took 5 bases from V and 5 from J; bases not matched to a gene: 10. This chain's CDR3 is CASSLRGTARNTIYF. The CDR3 nucleotides are TGTGCCAGCAGTCTGAGGGGGACAGCGAGAAACACCATATATTTT.

The chain recombines TRBV30 with TRBJ2-4; perhaps TRBD1 as D (7 bases). The V end was cut by 2 bases, the J end by 8 bases, with 13 bases between. Germline CDR1 and CDR2: GTSNPN and SVGIG (reference sequence). The length of the CDR3 is 13 residues. The DNA of the CDR3 is TGTGCCTGGAGTCGGACAGGAGGGGACATTCAGTACTTC. Amino acids: CAWSRTGGDIQYF.

This clone was picked up a small number of times. V is TRBV30 and J is TRBJ1-4; D not resolved. Trimming stripped 3 bases from V and 3 bases from J, with 14 bases between. The CDR3 runs to 15 residues. The germline CDR1 and CDR2 sequences are GTSNPN and SVGIG (reference sequence). CDR3 sequence reads: CAWSATSGSNEKLFF. CDR3 in DNA: TGTGCCTGGAGCGCTACGTCGGGGTCTAATGAAAAACTGTTTTTT.

The chain carries TRBV5-4 and TRBJ2-5; D is unclear. This CDR3 is built from 14 residues. V gave up 3 bases and J gave up 2 bases, with 11 bases separating them. The germline gives CDR1 SGHNT, CDR2 YYREEE (reference sequence). CDR3 region: CASSSTDTQETQYF. For the CDR3, the DNA is TGTGCCAGCAGCTCCACCGACACGCAAGAGACCCAGTACTTC.

This clone came up a few times. V is TRBV6-4 and J is TRBJ2-7, with unresolved D. The CDR3 length is 13 residues. Trimming left V 8 bases short and J 6 bases short, with 17 bases between. Germline V gene data show CDR1 as MRHNA and CDR2 as SNTAGT. Here the CDR3 DNA reads TGTGCCAGCTCCCCCTTCGGCGGTGGCGAGCAGTACTTC. This translates into CASSPFGGGEQYF.

V and J are TRBV11-2 and TRBJ2-7; 7 bases map to TRBD2. The CDR3 has 11 residues. The junction had 1 base not matched to a gene; V was cut back by 9 bases and J by 2 bases. CDR1 SGHAT and CDR2 FQNNGV come from the germline V gene. Here the CDR3 reads CARGGTYEQYF. DNA of the CDR3: TGTGCCAGGGGGGGGACCTACGAGCAGTACTTC.

V usage is TRBV12-3 or TRBV12-4 and J usage is TRBJ2-5; D call uncertain. V was shortened by 2 bases and J by 5 bases, with 9 bases between the two germline ends. This CDR3 spans 13 amino acids. The CDR3 loop reads CASSLSGEETQYF. In DNA, the CDR3 is TGTGCCAGCAGTTTATCGGGTGAGGAGACCCAGTACTTC.

V and J are TRBV29-1 and TRBJ2-1; 15 bases agree with TRBD2. Looked up from germline, CDR1 is SQVTM and CDR2 is ANQGSEA. The CDR3 totals 14 residues. V shed 8 bases, J shed 7 bases, and the junction held 6 bases outside the gene matches. CDR3 in DNA: TGCAGCTTTGGACTAGCGGGGGGGCCAAATGAGCAGTTCTTC. Residues: CSFGLAGGPNEQFF.

The genes are TRBV19 and TRBJ1-5; the D gene is possibly TRBD1 (5 bases). Deletions cut 7 bases from V and 6 bases from J, with 19 bases between. The CDR3 runs 15 residues. From germline, CDR1 is LNHDA and CDR2 SQIVND (reference sequence). CDR3: CASNPGLGDGQPQHF. CDR3 DNA sequence: TGTGCCAGTAACCCGGGACTCGGAGACGGTCAGCCCCAGCATTTT.